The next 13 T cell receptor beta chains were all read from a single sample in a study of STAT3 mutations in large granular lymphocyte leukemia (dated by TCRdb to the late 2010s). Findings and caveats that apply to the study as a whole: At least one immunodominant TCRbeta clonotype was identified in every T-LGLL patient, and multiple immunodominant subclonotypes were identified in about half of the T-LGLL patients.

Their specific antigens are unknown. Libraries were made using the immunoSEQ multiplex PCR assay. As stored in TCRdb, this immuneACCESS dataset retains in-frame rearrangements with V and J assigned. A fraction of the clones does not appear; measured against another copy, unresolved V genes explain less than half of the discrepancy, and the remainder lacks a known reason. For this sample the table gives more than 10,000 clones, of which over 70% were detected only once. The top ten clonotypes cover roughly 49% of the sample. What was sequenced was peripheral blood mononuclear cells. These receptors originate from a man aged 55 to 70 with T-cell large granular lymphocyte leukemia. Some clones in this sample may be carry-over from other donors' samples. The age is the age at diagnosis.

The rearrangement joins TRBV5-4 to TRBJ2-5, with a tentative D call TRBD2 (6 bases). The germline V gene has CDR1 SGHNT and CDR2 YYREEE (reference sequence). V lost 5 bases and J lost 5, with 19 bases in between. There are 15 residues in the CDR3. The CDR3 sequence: CASRSIGSLWETQYF. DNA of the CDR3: TGTGCCAGCAGATCAATCGGGAGCCTGTGGGAGACCCAGTACTTC.

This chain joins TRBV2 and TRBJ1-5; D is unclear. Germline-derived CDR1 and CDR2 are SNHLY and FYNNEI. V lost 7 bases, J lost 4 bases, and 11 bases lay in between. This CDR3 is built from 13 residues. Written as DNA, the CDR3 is TGTGCCAGCAAACGGGATCAAAATCAGCCCCAGCATTTT. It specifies CASKRDQNQPQHF. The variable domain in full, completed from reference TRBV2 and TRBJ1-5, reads EPEVTQTPSHQVTQMGQEVILRCVPISNHLYFYWYRQILGQKVEFLVSFYNNEISEKSEIFDDQFSVERPDGSNFTLKIRSTKLEDSAMYFCASKRDQNQPQHFGDGTRLSIL.

CDR3 loop: CASSVGQGVYEQYF. DNA for the CDR3: TGTGCCAGCAGTGTGGGACAGGGCGTTTACGAGCAGTACTTC. The rearrangement links TRBV5-4 to TRBJ2-7, with 9 bases lining up with TRBD1. Germline trimming cut 5 bases from V and 4 bases from J; bases unmatched to any gene: 7. CDR3 length: 14 residues. Germline values: CDR1 SGHNT, CDR2 YYREEE (reference sequence).

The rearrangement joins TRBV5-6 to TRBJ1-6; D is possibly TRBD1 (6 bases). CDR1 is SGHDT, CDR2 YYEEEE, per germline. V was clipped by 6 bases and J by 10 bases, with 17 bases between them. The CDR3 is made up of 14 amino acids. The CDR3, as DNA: TGTGCCAGCACCGAGGGGGGGTGGTGGTCACCCCTCCACTTT. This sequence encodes CASTEGGWWSPLHF.

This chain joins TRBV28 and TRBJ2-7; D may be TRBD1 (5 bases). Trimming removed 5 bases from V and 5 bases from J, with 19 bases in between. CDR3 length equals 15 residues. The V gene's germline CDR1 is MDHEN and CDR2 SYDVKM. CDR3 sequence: CASSPWEQATNEQYF. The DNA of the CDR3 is TGTGCCAGCAGTCCCTGGGAACAGGCAACCAACGAGCAGTACTTC.

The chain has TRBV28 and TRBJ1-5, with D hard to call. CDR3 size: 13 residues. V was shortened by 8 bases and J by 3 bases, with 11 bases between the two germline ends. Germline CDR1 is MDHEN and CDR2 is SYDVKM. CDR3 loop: CASGLAVNQPQHF. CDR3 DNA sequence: TGTGCCAGCGGCCTAGCCGTCAATCAGCCCCAGCATTTT.

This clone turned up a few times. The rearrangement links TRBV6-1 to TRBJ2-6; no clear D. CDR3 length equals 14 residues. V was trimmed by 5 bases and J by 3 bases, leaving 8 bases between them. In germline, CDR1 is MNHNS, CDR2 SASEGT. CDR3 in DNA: TGTGCCAGCAGTACAGACGATGGGGCCAACGTCCTGACTTTC. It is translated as CASSTDDGANVLTF.

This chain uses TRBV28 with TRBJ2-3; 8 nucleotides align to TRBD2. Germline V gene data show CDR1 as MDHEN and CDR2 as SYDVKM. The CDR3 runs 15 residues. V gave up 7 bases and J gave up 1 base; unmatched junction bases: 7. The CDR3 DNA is TGTGCCAGCACCGGGACTAGGATGGGCACAGATACGCAGTATTTT. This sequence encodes CASTGTRMGTDTQYF.

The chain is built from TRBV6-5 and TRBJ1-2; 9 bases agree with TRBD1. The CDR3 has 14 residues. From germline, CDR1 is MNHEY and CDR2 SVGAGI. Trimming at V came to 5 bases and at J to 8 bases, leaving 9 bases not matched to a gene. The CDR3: CASSPGTGPFGYTF. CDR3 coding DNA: TGTGCCAGCAGTCCGGGGACAGGGCCCTTCGGCTACACCTTC.

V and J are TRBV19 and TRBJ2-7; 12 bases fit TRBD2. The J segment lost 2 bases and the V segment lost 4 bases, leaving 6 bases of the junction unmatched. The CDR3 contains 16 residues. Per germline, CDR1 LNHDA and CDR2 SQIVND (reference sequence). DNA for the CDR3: TGTGCCAGTAGTAAAAGGACTAGCGGGACCCCCTACGAGCAGTACTTC. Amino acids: CASSKRTSGTPYEQYF.

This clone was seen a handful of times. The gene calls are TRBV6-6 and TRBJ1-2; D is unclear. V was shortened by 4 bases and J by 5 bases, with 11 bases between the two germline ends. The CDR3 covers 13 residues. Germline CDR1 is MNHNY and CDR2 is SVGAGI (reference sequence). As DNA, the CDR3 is TGTGCCAGCAGTTCACGGGCGCGGTATGGCTACACCTTC. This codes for CASSSRARYGYTF.

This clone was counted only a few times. The DNA for the CDR3 is TGTGCCAGCTCACCGGCTAGCGGGCTTCTCTACGAGCAGTACTTC. This encodes CASSPASGLLYEQYF. The chain has TRBV18 and TRBJ2-7, with 8 bases fitting TRBD2. From germline, CDR1 is KGHSH and CDR2 LQKENI. After removal of 3 bases from V and 3 bases from J, the junction contained 7 bases not matched to a gene. The CDR3 has 15 residues.

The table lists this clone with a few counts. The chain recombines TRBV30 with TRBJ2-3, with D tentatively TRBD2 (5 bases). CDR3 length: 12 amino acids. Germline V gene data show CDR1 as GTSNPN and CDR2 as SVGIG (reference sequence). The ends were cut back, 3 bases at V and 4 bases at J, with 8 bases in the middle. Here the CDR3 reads CAWRDSADTQYF. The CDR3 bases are TGTGCCTGGAGGGATAGCGCAGATACGCAGTATTTT.